This T cell receptor beta chain was sequenced during a study of blood T cell repertoires in COVID-19. Study in general: The origin of the acute and convalescent COVID-19 samples was the United States, Italy and Spain. PBMCs, B-cell-depleted T cells, or T cells provided the cDNA or gDNA that made up the material.

This clone was detected a few times. Authors' analysis steps: Reference gene primer amplification gave estimated nucleated cell counts. Clones were read by immunoSEQ multiplex PCR, and TCRdb kept only the in-frame ones, dropping some. The D gene and trimming were derived from the DNA, and the V and J assignments and clone size from that table. The table shows around 130,000 clones, with 75% to 80% occurring only once. Germline V lookup: CDR1 MGHRA, CDR2 YSYEKL. V lost 0 bases and J 4 bases, leaving 6 bases between the germline ends. The CDR3 covers 13 residues. V and J are TRBV4-1 and TRBJ1-1; D unclear. This sequence originates from a human donor in a cohort sampled during active COVID-19. The sequenced material came from peripheral blood. In DNA, the CDR3 is TGCGCCAGCAGCCAAGACCCCGGCACTGAAGCTTTCTTT. Its protein is CASSQDPGTEAFF.